This TCR beta chain was found in a study of blood T cells in healthy people across ages. This clonotype came up many times. V gave up 7 bases and J gave up 8 bases, with 20 bases separating them. Germline values: CDR1 MNHEY, CDR2 SVGAGI. The CDR3 contains 14 residues. For the second PCR, which ran for about 6 to 11 cycles, a sample-barcoded 5' primer and a J-beta primer mix were used. TCRdb reanalysed the 5' RACE reads using MiXCR and keeps one entry per CDR3 protein. In the table there are 540,000 or so distinct CDR3 sequences, 45% to 55% of which are singletons. The clonotype originates from a man at least 80 years old in good health. The sample was blood. This sequence joins TRBV6-5 and TRBJ1-2, with D perhaps matching TRBD1 (6 bases). The CDR3 coding sequence is TGTGCCAGCACGCAACAGGGTAGTCCGCGGGGCTACACCTTC. It specifies CASTQQGSPRGYTF.